Each of the 3 T cell receptor beta chains below was sequenced from the same sample in a study of graft-versus-host responses after intestinal transplantation (dated by TCRdb to the early 2020s). This sample's time point label indicates: cells obtained before transplantation from donor or recipient. Library preparation used the immunoSEQ multiplex PCR assay. TCRdb re-hosts the immuneACCESS table, in-frame sequences only. Its copies lack some clones; in the studies checked, an unresolved V gene accounts for under half of them, and the cause for the rest is not known. This sample holds 90,000 to 95,000 clones; over 80% were observed only once. Roughly 5.5% of the sample is held by the ten biggest clonotypes. Their specific antigens are unknown. The sequenced sample was unstimulated CD8+ T cells sorted from spleen or lymph node cells, obtained before intestinal transplant. The origin of the receptors is a human donor who received an intestinal transplant.

The rearrangement joins TRBV27 to TRBJ2-7; 7 bases map to TRBD1. The junction had 14 bases not matched to a gene; V was cut back by 5 bases and J by 1 base. CDR3 length equals 17 residues. Per the germline V gene, CDR1 is MNHEY and CDR2 is SMNVEV (reference sequence). This CDR3 is CASSAVVGTEESYEQYF. CDR3 nucleotide sequence: TGTGCCAGCAGTGCCGTAGTAGGGACAGAGGAGTCCTACGAGCAGTACTTC.

CDR3 in amino acids: CASSPATGYNEQFF. In DNA, the CDR3 is TGTGCCAGCAGTCCGGCGACAGGCTACAATGAGCAGTTCTTC. V gene TRBV6-5 combines with J gene TRBJ2-1; TRBD1 might be the D (6 bases). The length of the CDR3 is 14 residues. V was pared by 5 bases and J by 3 bases, with 11 bases between. Germline CDR1 MNHEY, CDR2 SVGAGI.

V is TRBV27 and J is TRBJ1-6, with D tentatively TRBD1 (5 bases). Trimming removed 6 bases from V and 7 bases from J, with 16 bases in between. The germline V gene has CDR1 MNHEY and CDR2 SMNVEV (reference sequence). The CDR3 extends over 15 amino acids. CDR3 protein: CASSRTGTVNSPLHF. Written as DNA, the CDR3 is TGTGCCAGCAGCAGAACCGGGACGGTAAATTCACCCCTCCACTTT.